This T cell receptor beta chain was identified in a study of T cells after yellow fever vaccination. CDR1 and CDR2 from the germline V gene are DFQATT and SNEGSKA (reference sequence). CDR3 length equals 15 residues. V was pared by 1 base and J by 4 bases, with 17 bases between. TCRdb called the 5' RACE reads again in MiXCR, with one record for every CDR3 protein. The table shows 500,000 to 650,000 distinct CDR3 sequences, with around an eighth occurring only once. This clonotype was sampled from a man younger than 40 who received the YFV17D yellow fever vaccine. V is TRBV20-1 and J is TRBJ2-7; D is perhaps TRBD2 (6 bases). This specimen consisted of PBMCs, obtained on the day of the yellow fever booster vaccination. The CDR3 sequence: CSARGPSRDRYEQYF. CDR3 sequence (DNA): TGCAGTGCTAGAGGACCGTCGCGGGATCGGTACGAGCAGTACTTC.